The T cell receptor beta chain described here comes from a study of blood T cell repertoires in COVID-19. The wider study: Some COVID-19 samples were acute and others convalescent; all came from the United States, Italy and Spain. The cDNA or gDNA used as material had been derived from T cells, B-cell-depleted T cells, or PBMCs.

In the source study's methods: Reference gene primer amplification gave estimated nucleated cell counts. The repertoire was sequenced with immunoSEQ multiplex PCR; TCRdb's copy has only in-frame clones and lacks some. The V and J calls and clone size are taken from that table; D and trimming were inferred from the DNA. Of approximately 77,000 clones listed, 80% to 90% are singletons. From germline, CDR1 is SNHLY and CDR2 FYNNEI. V lost 8 bases and J 5 bases, leaving 12 bases between the germline ends. CDR3 length: 12 residues. Input material: peripheral blood. V is TRBV2 and J is TRBJ1-1, with D perhaps matching TRBD1 (5 bases). The receptor was isolated from an older woman with acute or convalescent COVID-19. CDR3 protein: CASRGSGTEAFF. As DNA, the CDR3 is TGTGCCAGCCGGGGGTCGGGGACTGAAGCTTTCTTT.